A single T cell receptor (beta chain) is shown here with its context. Its specificity is unknown. Germline values: CDR1 MDHEN, CDR2 SYDVKM. The CDR3 spans 15 residues. Losses at the gene ends were 5 bases for V and 3 bases for J; bases not matched to a gene: 9. The data belong to a study of T cell responses to AZD1222 COVID-19 vaccine. Across the whole study: The analysis combined second doses at about 4 or about 12 weeks. Notes on the study in general: Clonal diversity was possibly underestimated, and white British individuals and females predominated among donors. Seropositivity was recorded at baseline in only a handful of AZD1222 recipients.

Produced via immunoSEQ multiplex PCR; TCRdb's table is partial and in-frame only. The data show some 97,000 clones, with nearly 95% seen just once and under 2% held by the top ten. The sequenced sample was peripheral blood, obtained on day 0 of AZD1222 vaccination. This chain joins TRBV28 and TRBJ2-5; 7 nucleotides agree with TRBD1. The sequence was obtained from an adult in good health. The CDR3 sequence: CASSRGTEGEETQYF. CDR3 sequence (DNA): TGTGCCAGCAGTAGAGGGACAGAGGGGGAAGAGACCCAGTACTTC.